A single sample is the source of the 18 T cell receptor beta chains below, sequenced in a study of blood T cell repertoires in COVID-19. Using immunoSEQ multiplex PCR, the repertoire was profiled, and TCRdb retains in-frame clones only, with some absent. The data hold a few hundred thousand clones, with roughly 85% observed a single time. The specimen was PBMCs or T cells enriched from blood (not recorded which). These TCRs come from a man aged 35 to 55 who had been exposed to COVID-19.

This clone has just a few counts. This chain joins TRBV5-1 and TRBJ2-7; D unresolved. V lost 4 bases and J 6 bases, leaving 8 bases between the germline ends. Germline assignment: CDR1 SGHRS and CDR2 YFSETQ. This CDR3 region has 11 residues. As DNA, the CDR3 is TGCGCCAGCAGCGCCCTCGGCGAGCAGTACTTC. Translating gives CASSALGEQYF.

The chain carries TRBV30 and TRBJ2-3; no clear D. This CDR3 spans 12 amino acids. Trimming removed 3 bases from V and 6 bases from J, with 10 bases in between. From germline, CDR1 is GTSNPN and CDR2 SVGIG (reference sequence). The CDR3: CAWSFSGDTQYF. The CDR3 bases are TGTGCCTGGAGCTTTTCCGGGGATACGCAGTATTTT.

The rearrangement joins TRBV5-1 to TRBJ2-1; 8 nucleotides line up with TRBD2. Trimming at V came to 0 bases and at J to 4 bases, leaving 3 bases not matched to a gene. The CDR3 consists of 15 residues. Germline CDR1 reads SGHRS; CDR2 reads YFSETQ. As DNA, the CDR3 is TGCGCCAGCAGCTTGGCCCGCGGGGGGTACAATGAGCAGTTCTTC. Its protein product is CASSLARGGYNEQFF.

The CDR3 sequence is CASSKLAGGLLSTDTQYF. The CDR3 DNA reads TGTGCCAGCAGCAAACTAGCGGGAGGGCTCCTTAGCACAGATACGCAGTATTTT. The V and J genes are TRBV7-6 and TRBJ2-3, with 13 bases that match TRBD2. The CDR3 is made up of 18 amino acids. Looked up from germline, CDR1 is SGHVS and CDR2 is FNYEAQ. V trimming: 5 bases; J trimming: 0 bases; junction bases outside the gene matches: 8. Full variable domain (missing parts from reference TRBV7-6 and TRBJ2-3): GAGVSQSPRYKVTKRGQDVALRCDPISGHVSLYWYRQALGQGPEFLTYFNYEAQQDKSGLPNDRFSAERPEGSISTLTIQRTEQRDSAMYRCASSKLAGGLLSTDTQYFGPGTRLTVL.

This sequence joins TRBV7-9 and TRBJ2-1; 14 nucleotides match TRBD2. Per the germline V gene, CDR1 is SEHNR and CDR2 is FQNEAQ (reference sequence). The CDR3 is 15 residues long. The V and J ends lost 5 bases and 8 bases, in that order; junction bases with no gene match: 5. Here the CDR3 reads CASSPGLAGEDEQFF. CDR3 in DNA: TGTGCCAGCAGCCCGGGACTAGCGGGAGAGGATGAGCAGTTCTTC.

This clone turned up a few times. The rearrangement uses TRBV5-1 and TRBJ2-7; 12 bases align to TRBD2. The CDR3 length is 14 residues. Looked up from germline, CDR1 is SGHRS and CDR2 is YFSETQ. The trim removed 4 bases at V and 3 bases at J, leaving 2 bases unmatched. CDR3 DNA: TGCGCCAGCAGCCCGGGACTAGCGGGCTACGAGCAGTACTTC. It codes for CASSPGLAGYEQYF.

This chain uses TRBV9 with TRBJ2-5; the D gene is possibly TRBD1 (6 bases). Trimming took 0 bases from V and 3 from J, leaving 21 bases between them. CDR3 length equals 18 residues. The V gene's germline CDR1 is SGDLS and CDR2 YYNGEE. For the CDR3, the DNA is TGTGCCAGCAGCGTAGCGAGGGCCCAGGGGTTTTGGAAAGAGACCCAGTACTTC. This codes for CASSVARAQGFWKETQYF. The whole variable domain, filled in from reference TRBV9 and TRBJ2-5, reads DSGVTQTPKHLITATGQRVTLRCSPRSGDLSVYWYQQSLDQGLQFLIQYYNGEERAKGNILERFSAQQFPDLHSELNLSSLELGDSALYFCASSVARAQGFWKETQYFGPGTRLLVL.

The chain joins TRBV9 to TRBJ2-7; no firm D call. Deletions cut 0 bases from V and 2 bases from J, with 12 bases between. Germline V gives CDR1 SGDLS, CDR2 YYNGEE. The CDR3 consists of 15 residues. The DNA of the CDR3 is TGTGCCAGCAGCGTAGACCCACTTCCCACCTACGAGCAGTACTTC. It encodes CASSVDPLPTYEQYF.

V is TRBV19 and J is TRBJ1-3; no reliable D call. This CDR3 is built from 14 residues. From germline, CDR1 is LNHDA and CDR2 SQIVND (reference sequence). The V gene lost 5 bases and the J gene lost 2 bases, with 10 bases spanning the gap. CDR3 nucleotides: TGTGCCAGTAGTGAGGTATCTGCTGGAAACACCATATATTTT. Its translation is CASSEVSAGNTIYF.

The gene calls are TRBV7-8 and TRBJ2-7; D gene unclear. The V end was cut by 5 bases, the J end by 4 bases, with 6 bases between. Germline-derived CDR1 and CDR2 are SGHVS and FQNEAQ. The CDR3 runs 11 residues. In DNA, the CDR3 is TGTGCCAGCAGCCCGGAGTACGAGCAGTACTTC. Translating gives CASSPEYEQYF.

The rearrangement links TRBV18 to TRBJ2-3; TRBD1 aligns across 7 bases. Trimming at V came to 3 bases and at J to 3 bases, leaving 6 bases not matched to a gene. Germline lookup yields CDR1 KGHSH and CDR2 LQKENI. The CDR3 loop spans 15 amino acids. CDR3 in DNA: TGTGCCAGCTCACCCATGACAGGGCTTACAGATACGCAGTATTTT. Protein: CASSPMTGLTDTQYF.

Only one count was recorded for this clone. The chain combines TRBV10-1 with TRBJ2-1; 8 positions agree with TRBD2. The CDR3 loop spans 16 amino acids. Germline assignment: CDR1 WNHNN and CDR2 SYGVQD (reference sequence). Trimming at V came to 9 bases and at J to 0 bases, leaving 10 bases not matched to a gene. Written as DNA, the CDR3 is TGCGCCAGGGATAGCGGGAAGAAGAGCTCCTACAATGAGCAGTTCTTC. Protein sequence: CARDSGKKSSYNEQFF.

The V gene is TRBV18, the J gene TRBJ1-6; tentatively, D is TRBD1 (5 bases). Trimming left V 5 bases short and J 7 bases short, with 9 bases between. This CDR3 comprises 13 residues. Germline CDR1 and CDR2: KGHSH and LQKENI. CDR3 loop: CASSAGNNSPLHF. The DNA of the CDR3 is TGTGCCAGCTCAGCAGGGAACAATTCACCCCTCCACTTT. Complete variable domain (other parts from reference TRBV18 and TRBJ1-6): NAGVMQNPRHLVRRRGQEARLRCSPMKGHSHVYWYRQLPEEGLKFMVYLQKENIIDESGMPKERFSAEFPKEGPSILRIQQVVRGDSAAYFCASSAGNNSPLHFGNGTRLTVT.

V is TRBV30 and J is TRBJ1-5; tentatively, D is TRBD1 (5 bases). Germline lookup yields CDR1 GTSNPN and CDR2 SVGIG (reference sequence). CDR3 length equals 12 residues. The V end was cut by 6 bases, the J end by 7 bases, with 13 bases between. CDR3 amino acids: CACSREEQPQHF. The CDR3 DNA reads as TGTGCCTGTTCCAGGGAGGAACAGCCCCAGCATTTT. The full variable domain, with the rest looked up from reference TRBV30 and TRBJ1-5, is SQTIHQWPATLVQPVGSPLSLECTVEGTSNPNLYWYRQAAGRGLQLLFYSVGIGQISSEVPQNLSASRPQDRQFILSSKKLLLSDSGFYLCACSREEQPQHFGDGTRLSIL.

V gene TRBV9 combines with J gene TRBJ2-2, with 11 bases identical to TRBD2. The germline gives CDR1 SGDLS, CDR2 YYNGEE. J was trimmed by 6 bases and V by 4 bases; bases with no gene match: 5. There are 15 residues in the CDR3. The chain's CDR3 is CASSPSGRPAGELFF. The CDR3 coding sequence is TGTGCCAGCAGCCCTAGCGGGAGGCCCGCCGGGGAGCTGTTTTTT. Together with reference TRBV9 and TRBJ2-2, the CDR3 gives the full variable domain: DSGVTQTPKHLITATGQRVTLRCSPRSGDLSVYWYQQSLDQGLQFLIQYYNGEERAKGNILERFSAQQFPDLHSELNLSSLELGDSALYFCASSPSGRPAGELFFGEGSRLTVL.

This chain links TRBV3-1 (or the pseudogene TRBV3-2) with TRBJ1-2, with D maybe TRBD1 (6 bases). This CDR3 is 15 amino acids long. CDR1 and CDR2 (germline): LGHDT, YNNKEL (reference sequence). V lost 4 bases, J lost 7 bases, and 19 bases lay in between. The CDR3 region has the DNA TGTGCCAGCAGCCTGATTGGGGGTCGGACAGCTGGCTACACCTTC. Amino acids: CASSLIGGRTAGYTF.

The chain carries TRBV7-3 and TRBJ2-2, with 9 bases lining up with TRBD1. Per the germline V gene, CDR1 is SGHTA and CDR2 is FQGTGA. V lost 5 bases and J lost 2; bases outside the gene matches: 6. This CDR3 comprises 16 residues. In nucleotides, the CDR3 is TGTGCCAGCAGCCCCCACAGGGGGCTTAACACCGGGGAGCTGTTTTTT. Its translation is CASSPHRGLNTGELFF.

The chain's CDR3 is CATSDVNPAGGPLGSDTQYF. CDR3 coding DNA: TGTGCCACCAGTGACGTTAACCCGGCGGGAGGTCCGCTAGGTTCAGATACGCAGTATTTT. The chain carries TRBV24-1 and TRBJ2-3; 8 positions agree with TRBD2. From germline, CDR1 is KGHDR and CDR2 SFDVKD. With 4 bases clipped from V and 4 bases from J, the junction kept 21 bases outside the gene matches. This CDR3 spans 20 amino acids.